This TCR beta chain was recovered during a study of T cell responses to AZD1222 COVID-19 vaccine. Study in general: Pooling of second doses given at about 4 or about 12 weeks was done. Study-level points and caveats: Females made up more of the donors, who were largely white British, and clonal diversity may have come out too low.

About this clone: Antigen: not known.

Assay: immunoSEQ multiplex PCR; the TCRdb copy retains only in-frame clones and omits some. This sample has about 160,000 clones; about 88% occur once, and the top ten carry roughly 5.5%. CDR1 is MNHEY and CDR2 is SVGAGI in the germline V gene. The CDR3 sequence is 13 residues long. The V and J ends lost 8 bases and 8 bases, in that order; junction bases with no gene match: 11. The source is an adult in good health. The chain recombines TRBV6-5 with TRBJ1-2, with 7 bases that match TRBD1. Sequences were derived from peripheral blood, sampled on day 0 of AZD1222 vaccination. The CDR3 reads CASRRGQDSGYTF. The CDR3 coding sequence is TGTGCCAGCCGACGCGGACAGGATAGCGGCTACACCTTC.